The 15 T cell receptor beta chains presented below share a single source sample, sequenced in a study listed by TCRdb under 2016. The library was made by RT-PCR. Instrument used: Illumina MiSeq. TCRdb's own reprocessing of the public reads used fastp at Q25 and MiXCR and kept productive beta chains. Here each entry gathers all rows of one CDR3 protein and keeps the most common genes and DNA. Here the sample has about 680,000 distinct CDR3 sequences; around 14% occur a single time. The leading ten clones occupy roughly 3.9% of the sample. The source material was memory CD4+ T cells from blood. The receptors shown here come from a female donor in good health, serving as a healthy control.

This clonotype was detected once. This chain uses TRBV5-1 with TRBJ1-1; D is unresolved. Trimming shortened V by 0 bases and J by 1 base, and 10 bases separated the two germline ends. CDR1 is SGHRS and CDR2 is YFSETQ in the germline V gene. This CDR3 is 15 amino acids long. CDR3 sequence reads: CASSLDGVPNTEAFF. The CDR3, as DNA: TGCGCCAGCAGCTTGGACGGAGTCCCGAACACTGAAGCTTTCTTT.

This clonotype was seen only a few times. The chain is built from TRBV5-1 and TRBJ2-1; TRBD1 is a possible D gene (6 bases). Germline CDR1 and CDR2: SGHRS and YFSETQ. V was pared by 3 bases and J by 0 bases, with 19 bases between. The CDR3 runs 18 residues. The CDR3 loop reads CASSSSDRSRPSYNEQFF. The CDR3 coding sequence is TGCGCCAGCAGCTCCAGTGACAGGTCAAGACCCTCCTACAATGAGCAGTTCTTC. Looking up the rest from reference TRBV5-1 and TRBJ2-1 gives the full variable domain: KAGVTQTPRYLIKTRGQQVTLSCSPISGHRSVSWYQQTPGQGLQFLFEYFSETQRNKGNFPGRFSGRQFSNSRSEMNVSTLELGDSALYLCASSSSDRSRPSYNEQFFGPGTRLTVL.

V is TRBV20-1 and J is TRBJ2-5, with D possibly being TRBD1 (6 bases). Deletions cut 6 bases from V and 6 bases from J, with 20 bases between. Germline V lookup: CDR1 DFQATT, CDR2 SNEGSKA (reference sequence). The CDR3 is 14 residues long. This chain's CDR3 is CSAISVRGEKTQYF. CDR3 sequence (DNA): TGCAGTGCCATTAGCGTCAGGGGAGAGAAGACCCAGTACTTC.

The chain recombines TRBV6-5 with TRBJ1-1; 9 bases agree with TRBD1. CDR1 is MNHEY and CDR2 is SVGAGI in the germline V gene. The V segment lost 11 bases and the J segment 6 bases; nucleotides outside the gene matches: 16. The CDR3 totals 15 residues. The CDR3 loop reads CASAGRGTGRPEAFF. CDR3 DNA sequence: TGTGCCTCAGCAGGGCGCGGGACAGGGAGACCTGAAGCTTTCTTT.

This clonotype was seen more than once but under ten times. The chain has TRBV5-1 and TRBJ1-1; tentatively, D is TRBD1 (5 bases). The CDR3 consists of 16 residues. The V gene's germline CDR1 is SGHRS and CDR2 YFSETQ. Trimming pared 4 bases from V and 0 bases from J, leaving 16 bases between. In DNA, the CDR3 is TGCGCCAGCAGCCGGGGCCTATCATCCATGAACACTGAAGCTTTCTTT. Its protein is CASSRGLSSMNTEAFF. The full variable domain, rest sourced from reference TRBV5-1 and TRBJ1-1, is KAGVTQTPRYLIKTRGQQVTLSCSPISGHRSVSWYQQTPGQGLQFLFEYFSETQRNKGNFPGRFSGRQFSNSRSEMNVSTLELGDSALYLCASSRGLSSMNTEAFFGQGTRLTVV.

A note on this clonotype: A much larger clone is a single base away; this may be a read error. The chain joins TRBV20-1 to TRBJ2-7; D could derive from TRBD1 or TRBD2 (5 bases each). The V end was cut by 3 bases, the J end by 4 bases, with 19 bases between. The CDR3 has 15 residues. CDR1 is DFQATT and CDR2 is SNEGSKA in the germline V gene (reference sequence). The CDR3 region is CSARQWTWESYEQYF. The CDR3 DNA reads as TGCAGTGCTAGGCAATGGACATGGGAGAGTTACGAGCAGTACTTC.

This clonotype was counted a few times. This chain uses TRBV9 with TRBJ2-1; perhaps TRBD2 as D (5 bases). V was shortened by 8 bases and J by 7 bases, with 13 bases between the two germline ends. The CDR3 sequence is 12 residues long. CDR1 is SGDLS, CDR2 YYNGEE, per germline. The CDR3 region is CASSGLWNEQFF. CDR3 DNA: TGTGCCAGTTCTGGACTCTGGAATGAGCAGTTCTTC. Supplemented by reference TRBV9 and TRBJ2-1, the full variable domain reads DSGVTQTPKHLITATGQRVTLRCSPRSGDLSVYWYQQSLDQGLQFLIQYYNGEERAKGNILERFSAQQFPDLHSELNLSSLELGDSALYFCASSGLWNEQFFGPGTRLTVL.

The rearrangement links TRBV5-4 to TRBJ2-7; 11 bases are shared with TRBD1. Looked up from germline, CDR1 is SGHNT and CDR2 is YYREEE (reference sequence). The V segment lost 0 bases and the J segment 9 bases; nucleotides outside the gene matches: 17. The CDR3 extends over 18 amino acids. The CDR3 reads CASSLGPRDRGVFGGQYF. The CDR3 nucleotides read TGTGCCAGCAGCTTGGGTCCGAGGGACAGGGGGGTCTTTGGGGGGCAGTACTTC.

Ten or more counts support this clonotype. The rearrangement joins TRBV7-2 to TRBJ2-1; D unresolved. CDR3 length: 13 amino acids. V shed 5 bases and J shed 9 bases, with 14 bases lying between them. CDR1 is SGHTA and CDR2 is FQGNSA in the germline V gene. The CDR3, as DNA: TGTGCCAGCAGCCTCCCAATCCGGTCTGAGCAGTTCTTC. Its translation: CASSLPIRSEQFF. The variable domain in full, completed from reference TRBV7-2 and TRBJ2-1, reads GAGVSQSPSNKVTEKGKDVELRCDPISGHTALYWYRQSLGQGLEFLIYFQGNSAPDKSGLPSDRFSAERTGGSVSTLTIQRTQQEDSAVYLCASSLPIRSEQFFGPGTRLTVL.

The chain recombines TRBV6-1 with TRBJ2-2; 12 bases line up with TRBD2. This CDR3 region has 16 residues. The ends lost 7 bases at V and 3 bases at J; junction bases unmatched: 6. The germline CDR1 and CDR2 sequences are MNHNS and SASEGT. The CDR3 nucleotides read TGTGCCAGCACTAGCGGGAGGGCCGGCGACACCGGGGAGCTGTTTTTT. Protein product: CASTSGRAGDTGELFF.

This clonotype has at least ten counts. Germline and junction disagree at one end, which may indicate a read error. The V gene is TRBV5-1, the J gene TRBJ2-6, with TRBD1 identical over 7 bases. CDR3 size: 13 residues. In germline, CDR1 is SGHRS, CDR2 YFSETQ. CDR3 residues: CASSVQGDNVLTF. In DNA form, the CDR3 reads TGCGCCAGCAGCGTCCAGGGGGACAACGTCCTGACTTTC.

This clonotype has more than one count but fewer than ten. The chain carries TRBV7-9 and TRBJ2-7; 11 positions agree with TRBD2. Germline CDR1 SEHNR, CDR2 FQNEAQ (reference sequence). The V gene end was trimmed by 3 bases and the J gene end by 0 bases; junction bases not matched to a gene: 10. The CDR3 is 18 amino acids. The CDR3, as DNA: TGTGCCAGCAGCTTGACGTGGACTAGCGGGTTGAGCTCCTACGAGCAGTACTTC. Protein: CASSLTWTSGLSSYEQYF.

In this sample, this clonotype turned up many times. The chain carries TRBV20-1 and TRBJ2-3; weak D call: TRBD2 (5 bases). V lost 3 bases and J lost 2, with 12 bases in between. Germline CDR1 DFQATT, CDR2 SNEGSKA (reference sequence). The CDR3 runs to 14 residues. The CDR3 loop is CSARAGGYTDTQYF. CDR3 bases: TGCAGTGCTAGGGCGGGCGGGTACACAGATACGCAGTATTTT.

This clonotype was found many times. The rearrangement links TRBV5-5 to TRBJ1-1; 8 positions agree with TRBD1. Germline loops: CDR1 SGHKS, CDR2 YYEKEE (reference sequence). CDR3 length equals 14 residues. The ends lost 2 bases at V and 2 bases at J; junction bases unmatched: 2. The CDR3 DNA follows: TGTGCCAGCAGCTTCACAGGGGGTAACACTGAAGCTTTCTTT. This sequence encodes CASSFTGGNTEAFF.

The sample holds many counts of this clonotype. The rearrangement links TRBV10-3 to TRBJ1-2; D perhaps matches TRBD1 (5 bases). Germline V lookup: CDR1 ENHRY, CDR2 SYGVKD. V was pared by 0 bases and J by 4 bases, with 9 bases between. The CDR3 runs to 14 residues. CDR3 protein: CAISESGAGYGYTF. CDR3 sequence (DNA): TGTGCCATCAGTGAGTCCGGGGCAGGCTATGGCTACACCTTC.